The sequence of this TCR beta chain was determined in a study of T cells in narcolepsy. Study context: Enrolled donors included narcolepsy type 1 or type 2 patients and healthy controls. Findings of the study overall: Autoreactive HCRT-specific and TRIB2-specific clonotypes were marked in same-patient CSF-versus-blood CD4+ comparisons. Reportedly, autoreactive clonotypes were serially detected in patients' blood but not controls'.

Regarding this clone: Its target is not known.

Only in-frame clones appear in the TCRdb table, and some are missing; sequencing was by immunoSEQ multiplex PCR. This sample has 30,000 or so clones, with about four fifths found just once. Germline-derived CDR1 and CDR2 are SGHDT and YYEEEE. J lost 6 bases, V lost 2 bases, and 5 bases had no gene match. The CDR3 covers 15 residues. The V call is TRBV5-6, the J call TRBJ1-5; 10 nucleotides match TRBD1. The sequenced sample was CD45RA- memory CD4+ T cells from PBMCs. The sequence was obtained from a human donor with narcolepsy. This CDR3 reads CASSLGQGVPQPQHF. The CDR3 DNA is TGTGCCAGCAGCTTAGGACAGGGGGTCCCTCAGCCCCAGCATTTT.